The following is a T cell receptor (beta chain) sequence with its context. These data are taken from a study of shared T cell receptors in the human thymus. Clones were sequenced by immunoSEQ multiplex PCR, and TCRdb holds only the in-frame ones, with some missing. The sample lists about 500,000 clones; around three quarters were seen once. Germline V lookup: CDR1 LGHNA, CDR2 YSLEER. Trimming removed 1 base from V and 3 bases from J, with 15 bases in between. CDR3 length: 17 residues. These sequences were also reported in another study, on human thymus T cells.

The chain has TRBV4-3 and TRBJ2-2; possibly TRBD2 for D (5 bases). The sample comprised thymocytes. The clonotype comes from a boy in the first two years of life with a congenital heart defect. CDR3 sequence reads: CASSQGSANGDTGELFF. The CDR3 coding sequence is TGCGCCAGCAGCCAAGGTTCGGCAAACGGGGACACCGGGGAGCTGTTTTTT.